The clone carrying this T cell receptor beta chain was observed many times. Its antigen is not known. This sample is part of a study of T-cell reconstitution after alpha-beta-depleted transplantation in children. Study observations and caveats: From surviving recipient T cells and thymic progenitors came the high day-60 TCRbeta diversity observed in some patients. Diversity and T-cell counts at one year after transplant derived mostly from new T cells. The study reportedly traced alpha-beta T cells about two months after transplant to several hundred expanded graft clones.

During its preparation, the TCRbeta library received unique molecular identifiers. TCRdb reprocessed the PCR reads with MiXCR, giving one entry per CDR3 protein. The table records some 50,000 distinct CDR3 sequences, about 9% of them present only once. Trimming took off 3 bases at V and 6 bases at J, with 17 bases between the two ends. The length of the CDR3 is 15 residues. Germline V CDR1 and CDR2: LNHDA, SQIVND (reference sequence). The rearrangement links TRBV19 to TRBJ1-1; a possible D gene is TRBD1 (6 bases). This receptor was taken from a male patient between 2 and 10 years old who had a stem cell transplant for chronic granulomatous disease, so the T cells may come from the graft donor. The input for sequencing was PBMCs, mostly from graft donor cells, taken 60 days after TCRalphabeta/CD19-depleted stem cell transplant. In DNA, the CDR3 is TGTGCCAGTAGTATCGGGGGCAGGGTATTCGCTGAAGCTTTCTTT. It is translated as CASSIGGRVFAEAFF.